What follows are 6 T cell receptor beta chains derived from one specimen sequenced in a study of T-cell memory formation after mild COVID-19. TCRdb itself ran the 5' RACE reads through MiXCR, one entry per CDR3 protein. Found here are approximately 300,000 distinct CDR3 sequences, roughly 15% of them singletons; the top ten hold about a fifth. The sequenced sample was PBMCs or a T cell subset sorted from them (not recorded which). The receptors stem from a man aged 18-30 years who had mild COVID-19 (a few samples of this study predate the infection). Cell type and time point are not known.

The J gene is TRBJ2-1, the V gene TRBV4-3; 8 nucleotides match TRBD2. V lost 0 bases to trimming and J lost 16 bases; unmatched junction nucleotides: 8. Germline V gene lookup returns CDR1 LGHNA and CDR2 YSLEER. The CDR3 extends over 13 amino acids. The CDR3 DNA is TGCGCCAGCAGCCAAGATTTGGCGGGGGGAAGCTTCTTC. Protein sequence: CASSQDLAGGSFF.

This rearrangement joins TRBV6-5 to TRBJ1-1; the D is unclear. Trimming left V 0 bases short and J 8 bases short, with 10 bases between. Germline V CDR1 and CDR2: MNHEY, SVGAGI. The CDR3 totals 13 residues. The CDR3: CASSYSLGREAFF. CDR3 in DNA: TGTGCCAGCAGTTACTCTCTAGGCAGGGAAGCTTTCTTT.

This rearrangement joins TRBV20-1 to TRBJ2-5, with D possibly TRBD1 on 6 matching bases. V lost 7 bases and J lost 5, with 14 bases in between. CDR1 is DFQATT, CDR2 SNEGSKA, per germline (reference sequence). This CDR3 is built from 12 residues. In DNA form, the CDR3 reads TGCAGTGGGTACAGGGCTGAGGAGACCCAGTACTTC. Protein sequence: CSGYRAEETQYF.

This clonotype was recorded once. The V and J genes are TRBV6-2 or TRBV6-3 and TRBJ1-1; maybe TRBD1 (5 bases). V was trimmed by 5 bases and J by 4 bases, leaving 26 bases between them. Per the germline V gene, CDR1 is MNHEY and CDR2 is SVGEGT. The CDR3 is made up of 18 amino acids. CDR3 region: CASSQLAGTPREVTEAFF. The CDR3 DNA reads TGTGCCAGCAGTCAGTTGGCCGGGACCCCAAGGGAGGTCACTGAAGCTTTCTTT.

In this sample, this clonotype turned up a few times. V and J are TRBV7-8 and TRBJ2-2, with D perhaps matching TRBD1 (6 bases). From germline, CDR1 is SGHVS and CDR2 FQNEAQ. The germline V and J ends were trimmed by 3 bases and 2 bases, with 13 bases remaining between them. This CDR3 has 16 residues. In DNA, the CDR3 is TGTGCCAGCAGCTTCGCCGGGACATCCAACACCGGGGAGCTGTTTTTT. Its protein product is CASSFAGTSNTGELFF.

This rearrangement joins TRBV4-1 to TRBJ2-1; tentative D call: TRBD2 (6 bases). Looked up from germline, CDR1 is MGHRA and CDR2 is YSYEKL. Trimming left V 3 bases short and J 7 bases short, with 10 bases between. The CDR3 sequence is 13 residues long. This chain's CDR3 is CASSHGGLNEQFF. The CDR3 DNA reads TGCGCCAGCAGCCATGGAGGGTTAAATGAGCAGTTCTTC.